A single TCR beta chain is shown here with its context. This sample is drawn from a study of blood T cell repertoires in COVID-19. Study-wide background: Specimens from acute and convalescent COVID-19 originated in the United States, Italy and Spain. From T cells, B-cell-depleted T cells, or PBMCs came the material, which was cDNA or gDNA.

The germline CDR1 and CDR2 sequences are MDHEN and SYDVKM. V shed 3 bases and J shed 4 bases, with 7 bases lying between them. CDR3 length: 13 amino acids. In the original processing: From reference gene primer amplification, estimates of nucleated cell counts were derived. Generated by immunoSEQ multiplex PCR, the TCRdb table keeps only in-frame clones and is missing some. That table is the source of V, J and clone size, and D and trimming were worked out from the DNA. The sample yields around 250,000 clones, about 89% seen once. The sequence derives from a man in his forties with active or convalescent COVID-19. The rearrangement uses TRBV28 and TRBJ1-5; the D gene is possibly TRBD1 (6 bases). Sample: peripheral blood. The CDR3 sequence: CASSFQGNQPQHF. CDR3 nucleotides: TGTGCCAGCAGTTTCCAGGGGAATCAGCCCCAGCATTTT.